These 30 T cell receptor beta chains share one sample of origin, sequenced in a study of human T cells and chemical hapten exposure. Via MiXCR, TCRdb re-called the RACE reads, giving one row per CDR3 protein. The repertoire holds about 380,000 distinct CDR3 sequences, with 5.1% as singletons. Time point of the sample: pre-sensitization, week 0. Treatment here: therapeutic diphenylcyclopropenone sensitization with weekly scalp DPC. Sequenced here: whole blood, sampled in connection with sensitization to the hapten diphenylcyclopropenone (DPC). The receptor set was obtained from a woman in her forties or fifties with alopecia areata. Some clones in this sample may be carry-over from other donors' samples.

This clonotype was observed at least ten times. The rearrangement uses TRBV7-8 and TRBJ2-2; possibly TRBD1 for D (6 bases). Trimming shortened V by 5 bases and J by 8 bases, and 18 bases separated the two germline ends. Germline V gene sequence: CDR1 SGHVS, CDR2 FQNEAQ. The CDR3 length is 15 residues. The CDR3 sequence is CASSQPGQGMGELFF. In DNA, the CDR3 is TGTGCCAGCAGCCAACCGGGACAAGGGATGGGGGAGCTGTTTTTT.

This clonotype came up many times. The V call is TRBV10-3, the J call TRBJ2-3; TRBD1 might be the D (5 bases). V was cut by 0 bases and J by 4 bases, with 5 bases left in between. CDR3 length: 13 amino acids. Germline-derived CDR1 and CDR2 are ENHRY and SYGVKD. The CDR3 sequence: CAISESGPDTQYF. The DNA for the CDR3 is TGTGCCATCAGTGAGTCGGGGCCAGATACGCAGTATTTT.

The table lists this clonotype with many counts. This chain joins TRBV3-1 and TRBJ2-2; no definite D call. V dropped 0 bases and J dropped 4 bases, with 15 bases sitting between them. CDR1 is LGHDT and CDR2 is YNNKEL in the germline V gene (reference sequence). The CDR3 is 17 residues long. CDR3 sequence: CASSQDQGRFFTGELFF. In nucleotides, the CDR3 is TGTGCCAGCAGCCAAGATCAAGGACGCTTTTTCACCGGGGAGCTGTTTTTT. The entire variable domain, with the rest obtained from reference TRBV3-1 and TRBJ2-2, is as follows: DTAVSQTPKYLVTQMGNDKSIKCEQNLGHDTMYWYKQDSKKFLKIMFSYNNKELIINETVPNRFSPKSPDKAHLNLHINSLELGDSAVYFCASSQDQGRFFTGELFFGEGSRLTVL.

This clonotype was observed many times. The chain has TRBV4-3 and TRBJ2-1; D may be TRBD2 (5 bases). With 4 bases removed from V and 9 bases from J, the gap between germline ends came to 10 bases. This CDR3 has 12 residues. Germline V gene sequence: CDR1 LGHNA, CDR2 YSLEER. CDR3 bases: TGCGCCAGCAGCCCTGGAGGAGCTGAGCAGTTCTTC. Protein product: CASSPGGAEQFF.

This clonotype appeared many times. In DNA form, the CDR3 reads TGCGCCAGCAGCTTAGACCTGGACACTGAAGCTTTCTTT. Translation gives CASSLDLDTEAFF. The chain links TRBV5-1 to TRBJ1-1; D not resolved. Germline V gene data show CDR1 as SGHRS and CDR2 as YFSETQ. Trimming removed 2 bases at V and 3 bases at J, with 8 bases between. The CDR3 consists of 13 residues.

This CDR3 is CASSQRDFDEAFF. CDR3 nucleotides: TGCGCCAGCAGCCAAAGGGATTTCGATGAAGCTTTCTTT. The chain carries TRBV4-3 and TRBJ1-1; D gene ambiguous. Germline CDR1 and CDR2: LGHNA and YSLEER. The CDR3 sequence is 13 residues long. The V end was cut by 2 bases, the J end by 7 bases, with 11 bases between.

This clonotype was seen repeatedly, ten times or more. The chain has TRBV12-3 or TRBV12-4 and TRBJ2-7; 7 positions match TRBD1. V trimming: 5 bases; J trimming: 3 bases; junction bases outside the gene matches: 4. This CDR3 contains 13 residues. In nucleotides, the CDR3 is TGTGCCAGCAGTCAGGGGACAGTCTACGAGCAGTACTTC. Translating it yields CASSQGTVYEQYF.

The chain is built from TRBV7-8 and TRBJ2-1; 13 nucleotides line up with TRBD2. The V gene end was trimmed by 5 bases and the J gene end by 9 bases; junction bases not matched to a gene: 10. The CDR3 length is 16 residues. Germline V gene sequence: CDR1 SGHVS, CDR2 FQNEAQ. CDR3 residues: CASSRQTGLAGIEQFF. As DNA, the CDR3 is TGTGCCAGCAGCCGACAGACGGGACTAGCGGGAATTGAGCAGTTCTTC.

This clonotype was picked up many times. The CDR3 reads CASSDPPDTQYF. For the CDR3, the DNA is TGTGCCAGCAGCGACCCCCCAGATACGCAGTATTTT. The V gene is TRBV7-9, the J gene TRBJ2-3; D gene unclear. Deletions cut 5 bases from V and 4 bases from J, with 7 bases between. CDR1 and CDR2 from the germline V gene are SEHNR and FQNEAQ (reference sequence). The CDR3 length is 12 residues.

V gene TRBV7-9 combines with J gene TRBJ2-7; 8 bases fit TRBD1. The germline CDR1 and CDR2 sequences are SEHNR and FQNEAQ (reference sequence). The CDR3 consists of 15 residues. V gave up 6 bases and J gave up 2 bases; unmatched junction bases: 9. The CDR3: CASRSPGQDPYEQYF. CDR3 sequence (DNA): TGTGCCAGCAGGTCCCCGGGACAGGATCCCTACGAGCAGTACTTC.

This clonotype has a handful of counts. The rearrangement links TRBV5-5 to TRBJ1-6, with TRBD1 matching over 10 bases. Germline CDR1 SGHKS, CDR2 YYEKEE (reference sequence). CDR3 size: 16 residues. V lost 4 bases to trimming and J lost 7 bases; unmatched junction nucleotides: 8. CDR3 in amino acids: CASSLWTGGGNSPLHF. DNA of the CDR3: TGTGCCAGCAGCCTATGGACAGGGGGAGGAAATTCACCCCTCCACTTT.

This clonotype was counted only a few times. The DNA of the CDR3 is TGTGCCAGCAATAGCGTAGCGGGACAGGTCAACACAGATACGCAGTATTTT. It encodes CASNSVAGQVNTDTQYF. The chain joins TRBV6-6 to TRBJ2-3, with D perhaps being TRBD1 or TRBD2 (8 bases each). CDR1 is MNHNY and CDR2 is SVGAGI in the germline V gene (reference sequence). V lost 7 bases and J lost 2, with 22 bases in between. CDR3 size: 17 residues.

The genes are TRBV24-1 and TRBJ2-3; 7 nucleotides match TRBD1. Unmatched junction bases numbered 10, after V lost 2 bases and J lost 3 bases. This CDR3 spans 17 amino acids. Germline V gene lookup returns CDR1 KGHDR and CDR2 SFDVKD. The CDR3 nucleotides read TGTGCCACCAGTGATTCTGGGACAGCAGTGGGTACAGATACGCAGTATTTT. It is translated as CATSDSGTAVGTDTQYF.

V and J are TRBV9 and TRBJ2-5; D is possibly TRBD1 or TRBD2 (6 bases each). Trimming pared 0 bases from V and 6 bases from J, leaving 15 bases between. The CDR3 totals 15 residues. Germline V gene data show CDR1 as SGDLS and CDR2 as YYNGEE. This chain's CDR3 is CASSVAPGAEKTQYF. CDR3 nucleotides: TGTGCCAGCAGCGTAGCTCCGGGGGCCGAGAAGACCCAGTACTTC.

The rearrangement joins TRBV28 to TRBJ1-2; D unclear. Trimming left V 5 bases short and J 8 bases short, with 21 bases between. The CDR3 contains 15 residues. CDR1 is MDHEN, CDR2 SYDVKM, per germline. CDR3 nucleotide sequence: TGTGCCAGCAGTACTACCGCGGGATCGAACGGAGGCTACACCTTC. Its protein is CASSTTAGSNGGYTF.

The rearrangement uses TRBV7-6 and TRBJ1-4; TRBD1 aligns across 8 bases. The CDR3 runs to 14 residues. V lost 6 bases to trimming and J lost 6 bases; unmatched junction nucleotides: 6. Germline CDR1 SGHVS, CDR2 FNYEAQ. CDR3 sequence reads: CASRPGGSDEKLFF. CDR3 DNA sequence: TGTGCCAGCAGGCCAGGGGGCTCGGATGAAAAACTGTTTTTT. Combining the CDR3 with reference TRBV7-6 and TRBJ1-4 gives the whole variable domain GAGVSQSPRYKVTKRGQDVALRCDPISGHVSLYWYRQALGQGPEFLTYFNYEAQQDKSGLPNDRFSAERPEGSISTLTIQRTEQRDSAMYRCASRPGGSDEKLFFGSGTQLSVL.

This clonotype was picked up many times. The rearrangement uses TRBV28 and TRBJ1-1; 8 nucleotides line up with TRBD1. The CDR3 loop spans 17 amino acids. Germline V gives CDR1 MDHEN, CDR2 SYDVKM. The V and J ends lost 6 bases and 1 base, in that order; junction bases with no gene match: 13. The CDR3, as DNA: TGTGCCAGCAGCCCGACCTTAGGGACAGGCCAGAACACTGAAGCTTTCTTT. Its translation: CASSPTLGTGQNTEAFF.

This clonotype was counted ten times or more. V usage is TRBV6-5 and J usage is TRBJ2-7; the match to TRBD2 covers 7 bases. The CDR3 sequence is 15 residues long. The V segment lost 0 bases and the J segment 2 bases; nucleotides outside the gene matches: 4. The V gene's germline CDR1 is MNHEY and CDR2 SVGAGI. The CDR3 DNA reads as TGTGCCAGCAGTTACTCTCTAGCGGCGCCCTACGAGCAGTACTTC. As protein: CASSYSLAAPYEQYF.

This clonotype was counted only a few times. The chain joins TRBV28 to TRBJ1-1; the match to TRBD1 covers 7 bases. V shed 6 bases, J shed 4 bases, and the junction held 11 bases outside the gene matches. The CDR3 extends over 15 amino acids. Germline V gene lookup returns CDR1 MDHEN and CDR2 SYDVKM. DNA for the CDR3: TGTGCCAGCAGCCGCCTGGGGACAGATGGCACTGAAGCTTTCTTT. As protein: CASSRLGTDGTEAFF.

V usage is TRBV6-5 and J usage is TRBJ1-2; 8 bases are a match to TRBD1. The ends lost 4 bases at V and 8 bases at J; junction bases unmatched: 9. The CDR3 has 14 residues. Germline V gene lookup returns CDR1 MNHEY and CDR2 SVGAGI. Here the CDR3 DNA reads TGTGCCAGCAGTTGGGGACAGGCCACCGGAGGCTACACCTTC. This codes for CASSWGQATGGYTF.

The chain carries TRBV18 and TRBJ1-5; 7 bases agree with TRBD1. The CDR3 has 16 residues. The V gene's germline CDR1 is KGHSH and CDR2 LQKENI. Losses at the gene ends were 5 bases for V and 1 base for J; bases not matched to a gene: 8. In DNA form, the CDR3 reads TGTGCCAGCTCAGGTCCGTACAGGGGAAGCAATCAGCCCCAGCATTTT. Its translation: CASSGPYRGSNQPQHF.

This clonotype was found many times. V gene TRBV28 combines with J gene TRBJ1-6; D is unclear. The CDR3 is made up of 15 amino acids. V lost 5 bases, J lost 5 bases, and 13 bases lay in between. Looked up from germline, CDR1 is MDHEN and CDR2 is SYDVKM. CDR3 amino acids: CASSPRGVNNSPLHF. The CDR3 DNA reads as TGTGCCAGCAGTCCCCGAGGCGTAAATAATTCACCCCTCCACTTT.

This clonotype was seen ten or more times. CDR3 DNA: TGTGCCACCTTGGACACCTCAGGAGAGACCCAGTACTTC. Protein product: CATLDTSGETQYF. This sequence joins TRBV6-1 and TRBJ2-5; possible D gene TRBD1, 5 bases. CDR3 length: 13 residues. Germline V gene data show CDR1 as MNHNS and CDR2 as SASEGT. Between the trimmed V and J ends, which lost 10 bases and 4 bases, there was a span of 16 bases.

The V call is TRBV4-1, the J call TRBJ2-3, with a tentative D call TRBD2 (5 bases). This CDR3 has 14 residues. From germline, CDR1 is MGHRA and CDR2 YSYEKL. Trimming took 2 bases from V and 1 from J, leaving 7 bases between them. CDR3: CASSQISGTDTQYF. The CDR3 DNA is TGCGCCAGCAGCCAAATTAGCGGCACAGATACGCAGTATTTT.

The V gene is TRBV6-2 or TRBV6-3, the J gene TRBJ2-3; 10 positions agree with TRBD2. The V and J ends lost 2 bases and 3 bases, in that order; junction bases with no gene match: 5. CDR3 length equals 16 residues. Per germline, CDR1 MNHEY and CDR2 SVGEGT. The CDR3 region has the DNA TGTGCCAGCAGTTACCCGGTTAGCGGGAGGACAGATACGCAGTATTTT. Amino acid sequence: CASSYPVSGRTDTQYF.

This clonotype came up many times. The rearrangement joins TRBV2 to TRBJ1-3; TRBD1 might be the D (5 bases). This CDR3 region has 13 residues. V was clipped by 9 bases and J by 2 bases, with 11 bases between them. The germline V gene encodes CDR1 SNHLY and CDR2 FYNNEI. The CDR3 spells CASTRDAGNTIYF. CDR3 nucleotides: TGTGCCAGTACCAGGGATGCTGGAAACACCATATATTTT.

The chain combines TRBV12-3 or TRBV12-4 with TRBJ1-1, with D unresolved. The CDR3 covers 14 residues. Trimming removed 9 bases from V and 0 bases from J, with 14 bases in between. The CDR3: CASLPGAMNTEAFF. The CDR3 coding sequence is TGTGCCAGTCTCCCAGGAGCCATGAACACTGAAGCTTTCTTT.

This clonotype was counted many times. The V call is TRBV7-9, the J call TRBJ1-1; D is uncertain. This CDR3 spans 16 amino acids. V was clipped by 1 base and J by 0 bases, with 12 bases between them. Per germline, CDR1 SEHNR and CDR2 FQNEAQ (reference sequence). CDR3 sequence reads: CASSLEGRSLNTEAFF. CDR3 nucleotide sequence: TGTGCCAGCAGCTTAGAAGGTAGGAGTTTGAACACTGAAGCTTTCTTT.

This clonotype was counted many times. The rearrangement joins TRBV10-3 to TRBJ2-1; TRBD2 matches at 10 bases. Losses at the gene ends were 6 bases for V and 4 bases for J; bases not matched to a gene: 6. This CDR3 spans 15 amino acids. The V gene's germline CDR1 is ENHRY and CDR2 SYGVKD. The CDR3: CAISIPSGGYNEQFF. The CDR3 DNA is TGTGCCATCAGCATACCTAGCGGGGGTTACAATGAGCAGTTCTTC.

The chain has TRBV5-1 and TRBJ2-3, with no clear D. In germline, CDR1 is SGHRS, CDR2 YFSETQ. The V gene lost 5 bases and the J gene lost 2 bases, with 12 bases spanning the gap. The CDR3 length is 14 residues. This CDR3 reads CASRGHILTDTQYF. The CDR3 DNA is TGCGCCAGCAGGGGTCATATCCTCACAGATACGCAGTATTTT.